Each of the 13 T cell receptor beta chains below was sequenced from the same sample in a study of monozygotic twins with inflammatory bowel disease. TCRdb reprocessed the 5' RACE reads; each CDR3 protein has one entry and no DNA is given. This sample contains over 200,000 distinct CDR3 sequences. Input material: blood. These TCRs come from a human donor with ulcerative colitis or Crohn's disease, or a healthy co-twin of an affected twin (not recorded which).

This chain uses TRBV27 with TRBJ2-7; there is no DNA to check the TCRdb D call of TRBD1. The CDR3 length is 14 residues. Per germline, CDR1 MNHEY and CDR2 SMNVEV (reference sequence). CDR3 sequence reads: CASTRLTQGHEQYF.

The chain recombines TRBV11-2 with TRBJ2-7; TCRdb reports TRBD1, a call that lacks DNA to check it against. There are 12 residues in the CDR3. Germline V gene lookup returns CDR1 SGHAT and CDR2 FQNNGV. The CDR3 sequence: CASSGTGIEQYF.

The CDR3 region is CASSVEAEQETQYF. The chain carries TRBV25-1 and TRBJ2-5. Germline assignment: CDR1 MGHDK and CDR2 SYGVNS. This CDR3 has 14 amino acids.

V is TRBV5-6 and J is TRBJ1-2; TCRdb selects TRBD1, and the lack of DNA leaves this call unchecked. CDR1 SGHDT and CDR2 YYEEEE come from the germline V gene. The CDR3 extends over 14 amino acids. CDR3 amino acids: CASSLQGAIEGYTF.

The V and J genes are TRBV20-1 and TRBJ2-5; no DNA is available, so the TRBD2 call from TCRdb remains unchecked. Germline V lookup: CDR1 DFQATT, CDR2 SNEGSKA (reference sequence). The CDR3 contains 13 residues. The CDR3 is CSARKAQFGTQYF.

The V gene is TRBV11-2, the J gene TRBJ1-1; lacking DNA, the TRBD1 call made by TCRdb goes unchecked. There are 19 residues in the CDR3. Per the germline V gene, CDR1 is SGHAT and CDR2 is FQNNGV. The CDR3 is CASRYSWGAPDRDNTEAFF.

The gene calls are TRBV6-1 and TRBJ1-3; TCRdb indicates TRBD1, and absent DNA this call remains unverified. The CDR3 covers 15 residues. The germline V gene encodes CDR1 MNHNS and CDR2 SASEGT. The CDR3 sequence is CASSLPQAGRDTIYF.

The chain recombines TRBV19 with TRBJ1-1. Germline V gene lookup returns CDR1 LNHDA and CDR2 SQIVND (reference sequence). The CDR3 covers 16 residues. CDR3: CASKSRGRVLNTEAFF. Together with reference TRBV19 and TRBJ1-1, the CDR3 gives the full variable domain: DGGITQSPKYLFRKEGQNVTLSCEQNLNHDAMYWYRQDPGQGLRLIYYSQIVNDFQKGDIAEGYSVSREKKESFPLTVTSAQKNPTAFYLCASKSRGRVLNTEAFFGQGTRLTVV.

This chain connects TRBV6-5 to TRBJ2-3. The CDR3 spans 12 residues. Germline loops: CDR1 MNHEY, CDR2 SVGAGI. CDR3 sequence reads: CASRGITDTQYF.

This chain uses TRBV11-2 with TRBJ2-2; the TCRdb call, TRBD1, lacks DNA for checking. The CDR3 covers 18 residues. The V gene's germline CDR1 is SGHAT and CDR2 FQNNGV. CDR3: CASSLYGTAKGFTGELFF.

The V call is TRBV7-9, the J call TRBJ1-2. Germline loops: CDR1 SEHNR, CDR2 FQNEAQ (reference sequence). This CDR3 has 15 residues. CDR3 loop: CASSLGSTQETGYTF.

The chain links TRBV4-1 to TRBJ2-3; TCRdb selects TRBD2, and the lack of DNA leaves this call unchecked. CDR1 and CDR2 from the germline V gene are MGHRA and YSYEKL. This CDR3 contains 17 residues. This CDR3 reads CASSRLDLGFSTDTQYF.

This chain uses TRBV11-2 with TRBJ2-1; TCRdb calls TRBD2, which cannot be checked without DNA. The CDR3 length is 16 residues. CDR1 SGHAT and CDR2 FQNNGV come from the germline V gene. CDR3 loop: CASSLARTISYNEQFF.